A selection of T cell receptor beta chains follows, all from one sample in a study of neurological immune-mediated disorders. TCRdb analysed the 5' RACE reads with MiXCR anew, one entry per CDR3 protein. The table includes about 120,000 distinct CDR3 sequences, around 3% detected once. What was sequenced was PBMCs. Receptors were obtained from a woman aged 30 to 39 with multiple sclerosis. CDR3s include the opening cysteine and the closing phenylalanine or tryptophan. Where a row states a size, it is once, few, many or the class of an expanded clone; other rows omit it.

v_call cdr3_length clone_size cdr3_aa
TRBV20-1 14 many CSARRTGGNQPQHF
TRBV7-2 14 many CASSLDFKTNEQFF
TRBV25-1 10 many CVTLGMREYF
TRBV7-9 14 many CASSLWDHPYEQYF
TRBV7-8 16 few CASSLVGSLAYNEQFF
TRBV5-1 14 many CASRTGGQGHEQYF
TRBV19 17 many CASSTPKEMFSYNEQFF
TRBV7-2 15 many CASRTGTTLNYGYTF
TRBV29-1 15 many CSVGVLTGGLDEQFF
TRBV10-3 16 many CAISTKGQGAGGEQFF
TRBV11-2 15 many CASSSDRQGFEKLFF
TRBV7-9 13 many CASTPREIYEQYF
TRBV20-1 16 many CSARMAARGDTGELFF
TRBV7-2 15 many CASSLDRGSYNEQFF
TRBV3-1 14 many CASSQRGLAYEQYF
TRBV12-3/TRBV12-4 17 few CASSPGRGATGTYEQYF
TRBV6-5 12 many CASSEGNQPQHF
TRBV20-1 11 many CSASSGTPLHF
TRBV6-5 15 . CASSARREFGETQYF
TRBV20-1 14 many CSARGQILDYEQYF
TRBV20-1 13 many CSARLLVTGELFF
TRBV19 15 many CASSMYGGMNTEAFF
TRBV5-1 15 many CASSFLGAQVGELFF
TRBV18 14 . CASSPGKKNTEAFF
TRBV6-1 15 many CATTLGQAGNSPLHF
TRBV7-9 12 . CDSSTDSIEAFF
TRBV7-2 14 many CASSKQGQFYEQYF
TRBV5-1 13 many CASSSPESGELFF
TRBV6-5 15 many CASSRLAGATGELFF
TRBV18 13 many CASSTVPNTEAFF
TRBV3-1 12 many CASSQARNEQFF
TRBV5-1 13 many CASNTGTRETQYF
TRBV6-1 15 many CASSEILGRNTEAFF
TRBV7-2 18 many CASSLGTGASRRGSPLHF
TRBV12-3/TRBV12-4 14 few CASSFRQNTDTQYF
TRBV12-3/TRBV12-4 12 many CASRDYRAEAFF
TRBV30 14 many CAWSGGRVSYGYTF
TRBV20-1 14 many CSALYRISYNEQFF
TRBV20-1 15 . CSARDMGGMNTEAFF
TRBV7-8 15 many CASSLTARPNQPQHF
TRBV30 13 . CAWGTGTDYEQYF
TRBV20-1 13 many CSAGAPVNTEAFF
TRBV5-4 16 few CASSLAGSSRYNEQFF